One and the same sample provided the 19 T cell receptor beta chains below, sequenced in a study of T cells in Graves' hyperthyroidism and ophthalmopathy. What was amplified from RNA transcripts were TCR beta CDR3 regions. HTBI primers were the set used in a first-round RT-PCR of the TCR CDR3. Using its own MiXCR run on the multiplex PCR reads, TCRdb lists one record per CDR3 protein. The repertoire holds roughly 510,000 distinct CDR3 sequences, approximately 48% seen once, with 44% in the top ten. What was sequenced was peripheral blood or thyroid tissue (not recorded which). The receptors stem from an adult woman with Graves' disease, either hyperthyroidism or ophthalmopathy (not recorded which).

The chain carries TRBV2 and TRBJ2-5; D ambiguous. The V end was cut by 2 bases, the J end by 0 bases, with 10 bases between. The germline V gene encodes CDR1 SNHLY and CDR2 FYNNEI. The CDR3 consists of 15 residues. CDR3 loop: CASSESVGYQETQYF. In nucleotides, the CDR3 is TGTGCCAGCAGTGAATCGGTGGGGTACCAAGAGACCCAGTACTTC.

This clonotype was detected only a few times. The chain has TRBV13 and TRBJ1-2; D ambiguous. This CDR3 is built from 15 residues. V lost 3 bases to trimming and J lost 7 bases, with 18 bases between them. CDR1 and CDR2 from the germline V gene are PRHDT and FYEKMQ (reference sequence). CDR3 in amino acids: CASSFGTAPMGGYTF. For the CDR3, the DNA is TGTGCCAGCAGCTTTGGAACAGCGCCTATGGGTGGCTACACCTTC.

In regard to this clonotype: The junction and the germline gene differ at one end; a read error may be behind it. The chain carries TRBV5-6 and TRBJ1-1; TRBD1 matches at 11 bases. Germline loops: CDR1 SGHDT, CDR2 YYEEEE. CDR3 length equals 14 residues. This chain's CDR3 is CASSSDRGRTEALF. The DNA of the CDR3 is TGTGCCAGCAGCTCGGACAGGGGGCGGACTGAAGCTCTCTTT. Full variable domain (rest looked up from reference TRBV5-6 and TRBJ1-1): DAGVTQSPTHLIKTRGQQVTLRCSPKSGHDTVSWYQQALGQGPQFIFQYYEEEERQRGNFPDRFSGHQFPNYSSELNVNALLLGDSALYLCASSSDRGRTEALFGQGTRLTVV.

The chain couples TRBV20-1 to TRBJ1-3; perhaps TRBD1 as D (5 bases). The V gene's germline CDR1 is DFQATT and CDR2 SNEGSKA (reference sequence). V dropped 1 base and J dropped 4 bases, with 8 bases sitting between them. This CDR3 contains 13 residues. CDR3 protein: CSARGTTGNTIYF. CDR3 DNA sequence: TGCAGTGCTAGAGGGACAACCGGAAACACCATATATTTT.

This clonotype has ten or more counts. J is TRBJ1-1 and V is TRBV5-8; TRBD1 matches at 8 bases. Germline V gives CDR1 SGHTS, CDR2 YDEGEE. The CDR3 is 13 residues long. V trimming: 4 bases; J trimming: 10 bases; junction bases outside the gene matches: 9. For the CDR3, the DNA is TGTGCCAGCAGCATAGACAGGGGAAAGGGAGCTTTCTTT. It translates to CASSIDRGKGAFF.

At least ten counts were recorded for this clonotype. V gene TRBV2 combines with J gene TRBJ2-7; 7 bases align to TRBD1. The CDR3 is 12 amino acids. Germline V CDR1 and CDR2: SNHLY, FYNNEI. Losses at the gene ends were 8 bases for V and 5 bases for J; bases not matched to a gene: 6. The DNA of the CDR3 is TGTGCCAGCGGACGACAGGGAAACGAGCAGTACTTC. Amino acids: CASGRQGNEQYF.

The rearrangement links TRBV2 to TRBJ1-2, with 7 bases aligning to TRBD1. CDR1 is SNHLY and CDR2 is FYNNEI in the germline V gene. Trimming cost V 8 bases and J 2 bases; bases outside gene matches: 8. There are 14 residues in the CDR3. CDR3 sequence (DNA): TGTGCCAGCCTACCGGGACAGCTAAACTATGGCTACACCTTC. It is translated as CASLPGQLNYGYTF.

This chain uses TRBV6-2 or TRBV6-3 with TRBJ1-2; TRBD1 agrees at 9 bases. V dropped 6 bases and J dropped 8; count of bases not matched to a gene: 10. The CDR3 contains 14 residues. Per the germline V gene, CDR1 is MNHEY and CDR2 is SVGEGT. The CDR3 is CASRDPGQGVGYTF. CDR3 DNA: TGTGCCAGCAGGGACCCGGGACAGGGCGTCGGCTACACCTTC.

Remarks on this clonotype: This CDR3 fails to terminate in the conserved phenylalanine or tryptophan, so it likely reflects a read error. Because the CDR3's place on the DNA is in doubt, the DNA is left out and the CDR3 is given as listed by TCRdb. The V call is TRBV20-1, the J call TRBJ2-5; no DNA check was done on the table's D call, TRBD2. The CDR3 length equals 8 residues, ends included. Germline assignment: CDR1 DFQATT and CDR2 SNEGSKA (reference sequence). CDR3 loop: CSASTRTS.

The rearrangement links TRBV24-1 to TRBJ2-5; 9 bases line up with TRBD1. From germline, CDR1 is KGHDR and CDR2 SFDVKD. The CDR3 consists of 12 residues. The chain's CDR3 is CDPGTGTETQYF. In DNA form, the CDR3 reads TGTGACCCCGGGACAGGGACAGAGACCCAGTACTTC.

This chain links TRBV29-1 with TRBJ1-2; D gene ambiguous. The CDR3 spans 12 residues. The V gene's germline CDR1 is SQVTM and CDR2 ANQGSEA. With 3 bases removed from V and 7 bases from J, the gap between germline ends came to 12 bases. The CDR3 here is CSVETHWGGYTF. CDR3 DNA sequence: TGCAGCGTTGAGACACACTGGGGTGGCTACACCTTC.

In its sample, this clonotype was seen a few times. CDR3 region: CASSTQTGGETQYF. CDR3 coding DNA: TGCGCCAGCAGCACTCAGACAGGGGGAGAGACCCAGTACTTC. The gene calls are TRBV5-1 and TRBJ2-5; 9 nucleotides line up with TRBD1. The CDR3 consists of 14 residues. V gave up 4 bases and J gave up 4 bases; unmatched junction bases: 5. Germline loops: CDR1 SGHRS, CDR2 YFSETQ.

The chain carries TRBV10-2 and TRBJ1-4; D perhaps matches TRBD1 (6 bases). From germline, CDR1 is WSHSY and CDR2 SAAADI. Trimming pared 2 bases from V and 3 bases from J, leaving 10 bases between. This CDR3 contains 15 residues. CDR3 protein: CASSEAGGSNEKLFF. DNA for the CDR3: TGCGCCAGCAGTGAGGCTGGGGGCTCTAATGAAAAACTGTTTTTT.

The V gene is TRBV7-2, the J gene TRBJ1-4, with 7 bases matching TRBD1. This CDR3 comprises 14 residues. J was trimmed by 6 bases and V by 7 bases; bases with no gene match: 8. CDR1 SGHTA and CDR2 FQGNSA come from the germline V gene. CDR3 nucleotide sequence: TGTGCCAGCAAGGCGGGGACAGCCGATGAAAAACTGTTTTTT. It yields the protein CASKAGTADEKLFF. The entire variable domain, with the rest obtained from reference TRBV7-2 and TRBJ1-4, is as follows: GAGVSQSPSNKVTEKGKDVELRCDPISGHTALYWYRQSLGQGLEFLIYFQGNSAPDKSGLPSDRFSAERTGGSVSTLTIQRTQQEDSAVYLCASKAGTADEKLFFGSGTQLSVL.

This clonotype showed up many times. The chain joins TRBV7-2 to TRBJ1-4; 7 bases line up with TRBD1. The V gene's germline CDR1 is SGHTA and CDR2 FQGNSA. The CDR3 extends over 13 amino acids. The J segment lost 15 bases and the V segment lost 2 bases, leaving 9 bases of the junction unmatched. CDR3 bases: TGTGCCAGCAGCTTAATCCCGGGACAGTGGTTGTTTTTT. Its protein product is CASSLIPGQWLFF.

About this clonotype itself: One end of the junction is discordant with germline, which a read error may explain. The CDR3 reads CAGSSHRPGNEQYF. CDR3 bases: TGTGCCGGCAGCTCCCATCGGCCCGGGAACGAGCAGTACTTC. The chain links TRBV7-9 to TRBJ2-7; maybe TRBD2 (5 bases). CDR3 length: 14 residues. CDR1 is SEHNR and CDR2 is FQNEAQ in the germline V gene (reference sequence).

The V gene is TRBV2, the J gene TRBJ2-7; D gene uncertain. Trimming pared 6 bases from V and 3 bases from J, leaving 9 bases between. This CDR3 comprises 12 residues. CDR1 is SNHLY and CDR2 is FYNNEI in the germline V gene. The CDR3 DNA reads TGTGCCAGCAGGGGTCCCAACTACGAGCAGTACTTC. This translates into CASRGPNYEQYF.

The chain has TRBV19 and TRBJ1-5; no firm D call. The CDR3 runs to 14 residues. V dropped 4 bases and J dropped 1 base, with 8 bases sitting between them. Germline V CDR1 and CDR2: LNHDA, SQIVND (reference sequence). CDR3 loop: CASSTFGSNQPQHF. The CDR3 DNA reads TGTGCCAGTAGTACTTTCGGAAGCAATCAGCCCCAGCATTTT.

The chain has TRBV28 and TRBJ1-2; D is ambiguous. Germline lookup yields CDR1 MDHEN and CDR2 SYDVKM. Trimming cost V 1 base and J 0 bases, with 12 bases left between them. The CDR3 length is 16 residues. CDR3 loop: CASSLLTAPSNYGYTF. The DNA of the CDR3 is TGTGCCAGCAGTTTATTAACAGCCCCTTCTAACTATGGCTACACCTTC.